Each of the 28 T cell receptor beta chains below was sequenced from the same sample in a study of cytomegalovirus exposure and HLA in healthy donors. A multiplex PCR was run with 60 Vbeta primers and 13 Jbeta primers. Measured with immunoSEQ multiplex PCR; TCRdb has only the in-frame clones, and not every one. In the table there are some 100,000 clones, 55% to 85% of which are singletons. The sample consisted of PBMCs. The source of these receptors is a woman aged 18-29 years in good health and CMV-seropositive.

This clone was found once. The chain links TRBV7-2 to TRBJ1-3; D may be TRBD1 (5 bases). Trimming took 5 bases from V and 4 from J, leaving 12 bases between them. Germline V gene sequence: CDR1 SGHTA, CDR2 FQGNSA. CDR3 length equals 14 residues. The CDR3 sequence: CASSPRGHGNTIYF. DNA for the CDR3: TGTGCCAGCAGCCCAAGGGGTCACGGAAACACCATATATTTT.

The V and J genes are TRBV28 and TRBJ1-3; D ambiguous. Germline V gene data show CDR1 as MDHEN and CDR2 as SYDVKM. With 3 bases removed from V and 3 bases from J, the gap between germline ends came to 9 bases. The CDR3 runs to 14 residues. CDR3 sequence reads: CASSLGGSGNTIYF. CDR3 sequence (DNA): TGTGCCAGCAGTTTGGGAGGGAGTGGAAACACCATATATTTT.

The gene calls are TRBV19 and TRBJ1-2; 8 bases agree with TRBD1. Germline V CDR1 and CDR2: LNHDA, SQIVND (reference sequence). The length of the CDR3 is 14 residues. V gave up 7 bases and J gave up 4 bases; unmatched junction bases: 8. CDR3 in DNA: TGTGCCAGTATGCAGGGGGCGCGGGGCTATGGCTACACCTTC. Protein: CASMQGARGYGYTF.

The CDR3 nucleotides are TGCGCCAGCAGCTTGACGGGAGGGCCACGGGTGGACATTCAGTACTTC. Translating it yields CASSLTGGPRVDIQYF. The rearrangement links TRBV5-1 to TRBJ2-4, with 8 bases lining up with TRBD2. V shed 1 base and J 8 bases; nucleotides not matched to a gene: 11. This CDR3 region has 16 residues. CDR1 is SGHRS and CDR2 is YFSETQ in the germline V gene.

This clone has a handful of counts. The chain recombines TRBV28 with TRBJ1-6, with TRBD1 as a possible D gene (6 bases). The germline CDR1 and CDR2 sequences are MDHEN and SYDVKM. This CDR3 is built from 14 residues. Trimming took off 2 bases at V and 7 bases at J, with 9 bases between the two ends. The CDR3 loop is CASSLSQGNSPLHF. Here the CDR3 DNA reads TGTGCCAGCAGTTTAAGCCAGGGGAATTCACCCCTCCACTTT.

The chain recombines TRBV18 with TRBJ2-7; 7 positions agree with TRBD1. V lost 3 bases to trimming and J lost 5 bases; unmatched junction nucleotides: 4. The V gene's germline CDR1 is KGHSH and CDR2 LQKENI. The CDR3 loop spans 13 amino acids. The chain's CDR3 is CASSPSGQDEQYF. CDR3 nucleotide sequence: TGTGCCAGCTCACCCTCCGGACAGGACGAGCAGTACTTC. Combining the CDR3 with reference TRBV18 and TRBJ2-7 gives the whole variable domain NAGVMQNPRHLVRRRGQEARLRCSPMKGHSHVYWYRQLPEEGLKFMVYLQKENIIDESGMPKERFSAEFPKEGPSILRIQQVVRGDSAAYFCASSPSGQDEQYFGPGTRLTVT.

This clone was found a few times. The chain carries TRBV15 and TRBJ1-1, with TRBD1 matching 8 bases. CDR3 length: 15 amino acids. V lost 5 bases and J lost 4; bases outside the gene matches: 9. CDR1 is LNHNV, CDR2 YYDKDF, per germline (reference sequence). This chain's CDR3 is CATSRVTGGFTEAFF. CDR3 DNA: TGTGCCACCAGCCGGGTAACAGGGGGTTTCACTGAAGCTTTCTTT.

The DNA of the CDR3 is TGTGCCAGCAGCCCTAGGTTCCCCACAGATACGCAGTATTTT. Protein: CASSPRFPTDTQYF. The chain uses TRBV4-2 and TRBJ2-3; D unclear. The CDR3 sequence is 14 residues long. From germline, CDR1 is LGHNA and CDR2 YNFKEQ. V gave up 4 bases and J gave up 2 bases, with 10 bases separating them.

The chain uses TRBV10-3 and TRBJ1-1; D unresolved. The length of the CDR3 is 15 residues. Germline lookup yields CDR1 ENHRY and CDR2 SYGVKD. Between the trimmed V and J ends, which lost 3 bases and 1 base, there was a span of 12 bases. CDR3 protein: CAISDRSAGNTEAFF. CDR3 nucleotides: TGTGCCATCAGTGACAGGTCAGCGGGGAACACTGAAGCTTTCTTT.

This chain connects TRBV7-9 to TRBJ1-1; D not certain. This CDR3 region has 14 residues. Trimming removed 3 bases from V and 2 bases from J, with 10 bases in between. From germline, CDR1 is SEHNR and CDR2 FQNEAQ (reference sequence). DNA for the CDR3: TGTGCCAGCAGCTTCCTCGGTTCCAACACTGAAGCTTTCTTT. It encodes CASSFLGSNTEAFF.

The rearrangement uses TRBV5-1 and TRBJ1-3, with a possible D match to TRBD1 (5 bases). Germline V gene lookup returns CDR1 SGHRS and CDR2 YFSETQ. The CDR3 consists of 14 residues. The V gene lost 0 bases and the J gene lost 8 bases, with 12 bases spanning the gap. The CDR3, as DNA: TGCGCCAGCAGCTTGGTGGCGGGGCTCCACACCATATATTTT. Protein: CASSLVAGLHTIYF.

The rearrangement joins TRBV19 to TRBJ1-6; TRBD1 aligns across 7 bases. Germline V lookup: CDR1 LNHDA, CDR2 SQIVND (reference sequence). The trim removed 4 bases at V and 5 bases at J, leaving 5 bases unmatched. The CDR3 consists of 15 residues. The CDR3 region is CASSTSTGHNSPLHF. CDR3 DNA sequence: TGTGCCAGTAGTACATCGACAGGGCATAATTCACCCCTCCACTTT.

V and J are TRBV29-1 and TRBJ1-2; no firm D call. Germline lookup yields CDR1 SQVTM and CDR2 ANQGSEA. This CDR3 comprises 11 residues. Trimming pared 5 bases from V and 4 bases from J, leaving 8 bases between. CDR3 sequence: CSVPELYGYTF. The CDR3 bases are TGCAGCGTTCCCGAGCTCTATGGCTACACCTTC.

The J gene is TRBJ1-2, the V gene TRBV10-3, with 8 positions matching TRBD1. Per germline, CDR1 ENHRY and CDR2 SYGVKD. The CDR3 runs to 15 residues. V trimming: 7 bases; J trimming: 4 bases; junction bases outside the gene matches: 11. In nucleotides, the CDR3 is TGTGCCATCACCCCGTCAGGGGGCAAGAGCTATGGCTACACCTTC. This translates into CAITPSGGKSYGYTF.

CDR3 protein: CASRPRDRGAAYGYTF. CDR3 nucleotide sequence: TGTGCCAGCAGACCCAGGGACCGGGGGGCTGCCTATGGCTACACCTTC. The chain employs TRBV5-4 and TRBJ1-2; D perhaps matches TRBD1 (6 bases). Trimming removed 5 bases at V and 4 bases at J, with 21 bases between. Germline CDR1 SGHNT, CDR2 YYREEE (reference sequence). This CDR3 is built from 16 residues.

The chain recombines TRBV7-3 with TRBJ1-2, with 7 bases identical to TRBD1. After removal of 5 bases from V and 2 bases from J, the junction contained 5 bases not matched to a gene. The CDR3 runs to 14 residues. The germline CDR1 and CDR2 sequences are SGHTA and FQGTGA. The CDR3 sequence: CASSPSGQNYGYTF. The CDR3 coding sequence is TGTGCCAGCAGCCCCTCGGGACAGAACTATGGCTACACCTTC.

In this sample, this clone turned up a few times. This rearrangement joins TRBV7-2 to TRBJ1-5; TRBD1 aligns across 8 bases. CDR3 length: 15 residues. Germline CDR1 reads SGHTA; CDR2 reads FQGNSA. V lost 5 bases, J lost 6 bases, and 9 bases stayed unmatched. CDR3 residues: CASSLTGTGSQPQHF. The CDR3 DNA reads as TGTGCCAGCAGCCTAACCGGGACAGGAAGTCAGCCCCAGCATTTT.

The chain recombines TRBV5-8 with TRBJ1-1; D is unclear. The CDR3 is 13 residues long. The germline V gene has CDR1 SGHTS and CDR2 YDEGEE. V was trimmed by 6 bases and J by 0 bases, leaving 9 bases between them. The CDR3 DNA reads as TGTGCCAGCATCTTTTATATGAACACTGAAGCTTTCTTT. Translating gives CASIFYMNTEAFF.

CDR3 in amino acids: CASSLKTRGYTF. CDR3 in DNA: TGTGCCAGCAGCCTGAAGACCAGGGGCTACACCTTC. The chain combines TRBV4-2 with TRBJ1-2; D is undetermined. The CDR3 has 12 residues. Germline V gene lookup returns CDR1 LGHNA and CDR2 YNFKEQ. V lost 4 bases and J lost 8, with 11 bases in between.

The CDR3 sequence is CASSPWEGLNEQFF. CDR3 in DNA: TGTGCCAGCTCTCCGTGGGAGGGCCTCAATGAGCAGTTCTTC. This chain links TRBV25-1 with TRBJ2-1, with TRBD2 identical over 7 bases. Per germline, CDR1 MGHDK and CDR2 SYGVNS. The CDR3 has 14 amino acids. Trimming took 8 bases from V and 6 from J; bases not matched to a gene: 10.

The genes are TRBV14 and TRBJ2-1; weak D call: TRBD2 (7 bases). The ends were cut back, 4 bases at V and 1 base at J, with 17 bases in the middle. There are 17 residues in the CDR3. Per germline, CDR1 SGHDN and CDR2 FVKESK. The CDR3 DNA is TGTGCCAGCAGCCTCGGGGGGCTAGCTGATTCCTACAATGAGCAGTTCTTC. Translating it yields CASSLGGLADSYNEQFF.

This clone showed up just once. V is TRBV11-1 and J is TRBJ2-3; 8 bases line up with TRBD2. J was trimmed by 4 bases and V by 8 bases; bases with no gene match: 2. Germline CDR1 SGHAT, CDR2 FQDESV (reference sequence). There are 12 residues in the CDR3. CDR3 DNA sequence: TGTGCCAGCCGGGGGGGCGCAGATACGCAGTATTTT. This sequence encodes CASRGGADTQYF. Filled out from reference TRBV11-1 and TRBJ2-3, the complete variable domain reads EAEVAQSPRYKITEKSQAVAFWCDPISGHATLYWYRQILGQGPELLVQFQDESVVDDSQLPKDRFSAERLKGVDSTLKIQPAELGDSAMYLCASRGGADTQYFGPGTRLTVL.

This clone was picked up one time. The chain combines TRBV7-2 with TRBJ1-6; D possibly corresponds to TRBD1 (6 bases). The CDR3 is 15 amino acids. Per germline, CDR1 SGHTA and CDR2 FQGNSA. V lost 5 bases and J 10 bases, leaving 18 bases between the germline ends. Written as DNA, the CDR3 is TGTGCCAGCAGCCACGACGGGACATCAGCGTCACCCCTCCACTTT. Translated, it gives CASSHDGTSASPLHF.

The gene calls are TRBV28 and TRBJ2-3, with TRBD1 matching over 11 bases. V lost 8 bases and J lost 4; bases outside the gene matches: 2. Germline-derived CDR1 and CDR2 are MDHEN and SYDVKM. CDR3 length equals 13 residues. The CDR3 nucleotides are TGTGCCAGCTCGGGACAGGGGGCAGATACGCAGTATTTT. It is translated as CASSGQGADTQYF. Variable domain in full (rest from reference TRBV28 and TRBJ2-3): DVKVTQSSRYLVKRTGEKVFLECVQDMDHENMFWYRQDPGLGLRLIYFSYDVKMKEKGDIPEGYSVSREKKERFSLILESASTNQTSMYLCASSGQGADTQYFGPGTRLTVL.

V and J are TRBV6-5 and TRBJ2-2; D may be TRBD1 (5 bases). The germline V gene has CDR1 MNHEY and CDR2 SVGAGI. CDR3 length: 15 residues. The V end was cut by 6 bases, the J end by 4 bases, with 15 bases between. The DNA for the CDR3 is TGTGCCAGCAGCCGCCCCCTGGGGCTCACCGGGGAGCTGTTTTTT. Translated, it gives CASSRPLGLTGELFF.

This clone was counted a few times. The chain joins TRBV12-5 to TRBJ1-1; the D gene is possibly TRBD1 (5 bases). CDR3 size: 13 residues. In germline, CDR1 is LGHNT, CDR2 FRNRAP. V lost 5 bases and J 0 bases, leaving 7 bases between the germline ends. This CDR3 is CASGQDMNTEAFF. In DNA, the CDR3 is TGTGCTAGTGGTCAGGACATGAACACTGAAGCTTTCTTT.

The rearrangement uses TRBV7-8 and TRBJ1-2; 11 bases map to TRBD1. Trimming removed 6 bases from V and 4 bases from J; junction bases left unmatched: 7. The length of the CDR3 is 15 residues. Germline-derived CDR1 and CDR2 are SGHVS and FQNEAQ. The CDR3 region is CASSYPGQGAYGYTF. The DNA of the CDR3 is TGTGCCAGCAGTTATCCCGGACAGGGGGCCTATGGCTACACCTTC.

This chain joins TRBV7-3 and TRBJ2-3; 15 nucleotides align to TRBD2. V trimming: 5 bases; J trimming: 4 bases; junction bases outside the gene matches: 7. Germline CDR1 and CDR2: SGHTA and FQGTGA. The CDR3 length is 17 residues. The CDR3 is CASSQGLAGGQADTQYF. The CDR3, as DNA: TGTGCCAGCAGCCAGGGACTAGCGGGGGGTCAGGCAGATACGCAGTATTTT.